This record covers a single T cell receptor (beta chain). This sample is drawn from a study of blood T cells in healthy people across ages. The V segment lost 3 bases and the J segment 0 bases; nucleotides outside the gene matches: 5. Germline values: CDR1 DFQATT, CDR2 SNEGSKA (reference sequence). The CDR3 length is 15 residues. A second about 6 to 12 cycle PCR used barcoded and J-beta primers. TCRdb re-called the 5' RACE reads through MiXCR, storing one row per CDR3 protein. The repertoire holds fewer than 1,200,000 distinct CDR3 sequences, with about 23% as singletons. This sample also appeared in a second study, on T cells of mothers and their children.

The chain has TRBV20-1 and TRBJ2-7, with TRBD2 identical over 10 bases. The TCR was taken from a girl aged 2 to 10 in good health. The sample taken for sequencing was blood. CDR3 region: CSASRLAGSSYEQYF. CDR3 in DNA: TGCAGTGCTAGTAGACTAGCGGGCAGCTCCTACGAGCAGTACTTC.